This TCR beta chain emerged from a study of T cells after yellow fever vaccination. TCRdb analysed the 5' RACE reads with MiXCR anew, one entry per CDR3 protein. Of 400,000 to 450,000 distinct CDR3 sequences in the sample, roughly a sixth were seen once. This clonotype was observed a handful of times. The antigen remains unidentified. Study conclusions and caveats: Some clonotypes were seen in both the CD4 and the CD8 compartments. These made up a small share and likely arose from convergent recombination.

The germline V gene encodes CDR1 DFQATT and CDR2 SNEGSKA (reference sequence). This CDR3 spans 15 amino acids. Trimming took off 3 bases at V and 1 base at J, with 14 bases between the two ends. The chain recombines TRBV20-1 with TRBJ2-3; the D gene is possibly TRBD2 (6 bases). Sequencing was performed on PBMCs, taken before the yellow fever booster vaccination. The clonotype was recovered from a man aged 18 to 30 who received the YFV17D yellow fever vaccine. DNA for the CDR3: TGCAGTGCTAGTCCCCGGGGAGGAGGCACAGATACGCAGTATTTT. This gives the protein CSASPRGGGTDTQYF.